This T cell receptor (beta chain) was retrieved from a study of cytomegalovirus exposure and HLA in healthy donors. Whole-study findings and limits: Subsequent analysis of the roughly 120 validation repertoires found a tendency for first-cohort TCR clusters to co-occur.

Germline V gene data show CDR1 as SGDLS and CDR2 as YYNGEE. This CDR3 has 16 amino acids. The V and J ends lost 7 bases and 4 bases, in that order; junction bases with no gene match: 17. Only in-frame clones appear in the TCRdb table, and some are missing; sequencing was by immunoSEQ multiplex PCR. The table lists 90,000 to 110,000 clones, about 85% of them singletons. As for this clone: What it binds is not known.

The clonotype originates from a woman aged 18-30 years in good health and CMV-seropositive. The V and J genes are TRBV9 and TRBJ2-7; TRBD2 agrees at 7 bases. Input material: PBMCs. Written as DNA, the CDR3 is TGTGCCAGCTCCTCCGGAGCTGGGAGGGCCTTTTACGAGCAGTACTTC. It specifies CASSSGAGRAFYEQYF. The full variable domain, completed using reference TRBV9 and TRBJ2-7, is DSGVTQTPKHLITATGQRVTLRCSPRSGDLSVYWYQQSLDQGLQFLIQYYNGEERAKGNILERFSAQQFPDLHSELNLSSLELGDSALYFCASSSGAGRAFYEQYFGPGTRLTVT.